Listed below are T cell receptor beta chains from one sample, sequenced in a study of identical twins. TCRdb fed the 5' RACE reads into MiXCR, producing one record per CDR3 protein. The repertoire holds around 490,000 distinct CDR3 sequences, with approximately 20% as singletons. Another study also made use of these data, one on yellow fever vaccine responses in identical twins.

The sample taken for sequencing was CD4+ T cells sorted from blood. These receptors originate from a woman under 30 in good health. Each CDR3 is given with its conserved first and last residue. The D gene is left open where the match is weak. Only some rows state a clone size, as once, few, many or a class for expanded clones.

v_gene	len	j_gene	d_gene	abundance	CDR3aa	CDR3nt
TRBV5-1	16	TRBJ2-3	-	-	CASSPDPGAYTDTQYF	TGCGCCAGCAGCCCAGACCCAGGGGCTTATACAGATACGCAGTATTTT
TRBV15	15	TRBJ2-1	TRBD2	few	CATSGGRGAYNEQFF	TGTGCCACCAGCGGAGGGAGGGGTGCATACAATGAGCAGTTCTTC
TRBV20-1	13	TRBJ1-6	-	-	CSARGVASSPLHF	TGCAGTGCTAGAGGGGTCGCGTCTTCACCCCTCCACTTT
TRBV5-1	15	TRBJ2-5	TRBD2	few	CASSLDSGGRKTQYF	TGCGCCAGCAGCTTGGATAGCGGGGGGAGGAAGACCCAGTACTTC
TRBV12-3/TRBV12-4	14	TRBJ2-7	-	-	CASRPGPTPGEQYF	TGTGCCAGCAGGCCGGGACCAACTCCGGGGGAGCAGTACTTC
TRBV12-3/TRBV12-4	14	TRBJ1-1	-	-	CASSLPDRNTEAFF	TGTGCCAGCAGTCTTCCGGACAGAAACACTGAAGCTTTCTTT
TRBV9	16	TRBJ2-3	TRBD1	few	CASSVVGGQGADTQYF	TGTGCCAGCAGCGTAGTGGGGGGACAGGGAGCAGATACGCAGTATTTT
TRBV12-5	20	TRBJ2-2	TRBD2	-	CASGLGRTSGRPIRTGELFF	TGTGCTAGTGGTTTGGGGAGGACTAGCGGGAGGCCCATCCGCACCGGGGAGCTGTTTTTT
TRBV7-3	14	TRBJ2-3	-	-	CASSYSGPTDTQYF	TGTGCCAGCAGCTACTCGGGACCCACAGATACGCAGTATTTT
TRBV7-2	15	TRBJ2-7	TRBD2	-	CASSAQGLAGEEQYF	TGTGCCAGCAGCGCCCAGGGATTAGCGGGAGAGGAGCAGTACTTC
TRBV28	14	TRBJ2-7	-	-	CASRRLFSAYEQYF	TGTGCCAGCAGGCGGTTATTTTCGGCCTACGAGCAGTACTTC
TRBV29-1	13	TRBJ1-1	TRBD1	-	CSVTGQGPSEAFF	TGCAGCGTGACAGGACAGGGGCCATCTGAAGCTTTCTTT
TRBV20-1	12	TRBJ2-5	-	-	CSASGGLETQYF	TGCAGTGCTAGCGGGGGTTTGGAGACCCAGTACTTC
TRBV5-1	15	TRBJ2-3	TRBD1	-	CASSSGQGIADTQYF	TGCGCCAGCAGCTCGGGACAGGGGATCGCAGATACGCAGTATTTT
TRBV27	14	TRBJ1-5	-	-	CASSLAGGRQPQHF	TGTGCCAGCAGTTTAGCGGGGGGACGGCAGCCCCAGCATTTT
TRBV3-1	16	TRBJ2-7	TRBD2	-	CASSQELAVPTYEQYF	TGTGCCAGCAGCCAAGAACTAGCGGTACCCACCTACGAGCAGTACTTC
TRBV12-3/TRBV12-4	15	TRBJ2-1	-	few	CASTPTFGGANEQFF	TGTGCCAGCACCCCGACATTCGGAGGGGCCAATGAGCAGTTCTTC
TRBV5-1	14	TRBJ2-1	-	few	CASSLVSPYNEQFF	TGCGCCAGCAGCTTGGTTTCGCCCTACAATGAGCAGTTCTTC
TRBV7-6	13	TRBJ1-3	-	-	CASSLAQENTIYF	TGTGCCAGCAGCTTAGCGCAGGAAAACACCATATATTTT
TRBV18	15	TRBJ1-4	-	-	CASSPRADTNEKLFF	TGTGCCAGCTCACCACGGGCGGACACTAATGAAAAACTGTTTTTT
TRBV5-1	14	TRBJ1-1	-	-	CASSKGTLNTEAFF	TGCGCCAGCAGCAAAGGGACACTTAACACTGAAGCTTTCTTT
TRBV5-1	16	TRBJ2-5	TRBD2	once	CASSPATSGRAETQYF	TGCGCCAGCAGCCCTGCGACTAGCGGGAGGGCGGAGACCCAGTACTTC
TRBV7-3	17	TRBJ1-1	-	few	CASSLTGGASWGPEAFF	TGTGCCAGCAGCTTAACGGGTGGGGCTTCCTGGGGCCCTGAAGCTTTCTTT
TRBV12-3/TRBV12-4	17	TRBJ2-6	TRBD1	-	CASSSGTGVRGANVLTF	TGTGCCAGCAGTTCCGGGACAGGGGTTCGTGGGGCCAACGTCCTGACTTTC
TRBV5-1	15	TRBJ2-1	TRBD2	-	CASSWGLAGADEQFF	TGCGCCAGCAGCTGGGGACTAGCGGGAGCGGATGAGCAGTTCTTC
TRBV5-6	14	TRBJ1-2	-	few	CASSLWQLNYGYTF	TGTGCCAGCAGCTTGTGGCAGCTAAACTATGGCTACACCTTC
TRBV10-3	16	TRBJ2-4	TRBD2	few	CAISESAGGAKNIQYF	TGTGCCATCAGTGAGTCAGCGGGAGGGGCCAAAAACATTCAGTACTTC
TRBV3-1	17	TRBJ2-4	TRBD2	few	CASSQDRGGLAKNIQYF	TGTGCCAGCAGCCAAGATCGCGGGGGGCTAGCCAAAAACATTCAGTACTTC
TRBV10-1	18	TRBJ2-5	TRBD1	-	CASSESGNRGRDLETQYF	TGCGCCAGCAGTGAGTCGGGGAACAGGGGAAGAGACTTAGAGACCCAGTACTTC
TRBV4-2	16	TRBJ1-2	-	-	CASSQEGGGFGYGYTF	TGTGCCAGCAGCCAAGAGGGGGGAGGGTTCGGCTATGGCTACACCTTC
TRBV5-1	17	TRBJ2-2	TRBD2	few	CASSLVKRGDNTGELFF	TGCGCCAGCAGCTTGGTCAAGCGGGGGGACAACACCGGGGAGCTGTTTTTT
TRBV20-1	16	TRBJ2-4	-	-	CSAWAGTALAKNIQYF	TGCAGTGCTTGGGCCGGGACGGCTTTAGCCAAAAACATTCAGTACTTC
TRBV11-2	12	TRBJ1-1	-	few	CASSPPAGRAFF	TGTGCCAGCAGCCCCCCGGCGGGGAGGGCTTTCTTT
TRBV12-3/TRBV12-4	14	TRBJ1-6	-	-	CASSSRGNPSPLHF	TGTGCCAGCAGTTCCCGCGGAAACCCCTCACCCCTCCACTTT
TRBV5-1	14	TRBJ2-3	TRBD1	many	CASSRDRGTDTQYF	TGCGCCAGCAGCCGGGACAGGGGTACAGATACGCAGTATTTT
TRBV9	15	TRBJ1-1	TRBD1	-	CASSETGTANTEAFF	TGTGCCAGCAGCGAAACCGGGACAGCGAACACTGAAGCTTTCTTT
TRBV6-6	13	TRBJ2-1	-	-	CASTKGGGPEQFF	TGTGCCAGCACCAAGGGTGGAGGGCCTGAGCAGTTCTTC
TRBV11-2	17	TRBJ2-2	-	-	CASSPRWRAHSTGELFF	TGTGCCAGCAGTCCACGGTGGAGGGCTCACAGCACCGGGGAGCTGTTTTTT
TRBV7-9	15	TRBJ1-1	TRBD1	-	CASSPRQGQNTEAFF	TGTGCCAGCAGCCCTAGACAGGGGCAGAACACTGAAGCTTTCTTT
TRBV27	15	TRBJ2-3	-	-	CASSYWGVPTDTQYF	TGTGCCAGCAGTTATTGGGGTGTTCCAACAGATACGCAGTATTTT
TRBV3-1	16	TRBJ2-1	TRBD1	-	CASSQKGQGYYNEQFF	TGTGCCAGCAGCCAGAAGGGACAGGGGTACTACAATGAGCAGTTCTTC
TRBV6-2/TRBV6-3	20	TRBJ2-2	TRBD2	-	CASSYGSGTSGRINTGELFF	TGTGCCAGCAGTTATGGTTCGGGAACTAGCGGGCGAATTAACACCGGGGAGCTGTTTTTT
TRBV6-1	17	TRBJ2-1	-	-	CASRLSRDRWGYNEQFF	TGTGCCAGCAGACTTTCCCGCGACAGGTGGGGGTACAATGAGCAGTTCTTC
TRBV5-1	12	TRBJ2-1	-	few	CASSFPTTEQFF	TGCGCCAGCAGTTTCCCCACAACTGAGCAGTTCTTC
TRBV10-2	12	TRBJ2-7	-	-	CASRRSVGEQYF	TGCGCCAGCAGGAGAAGTGTGGGGGAGCAGTACTTC
TRBV7-9	15	TRBJ2-1	-	few	CASSLEGYSYNEQFF	TGTGCCAGCAGCTTAGAGGGGTACTCCTACAATGAGCAGTTCTTC
TRBV12-3/TRBV12-4	12	TRBJ2-7	-	-	CASRRLGHEQYF	TGTGCCAGCAGGAGACTGGGCCACGAGCAGTACTTC
TRBV29-1	14	TRBJ2-3	-	few	CSVSPGRGTDTQYF	TGCAGCGTTAGCCCCGGCAGGGGCACAGATACGCAGTATTTT
TRBV7-9	15	TRBJ2-6	-	few	CASSFPGSGANVLTF	TGTGCCAGCAGCTTTCCAGGCTCTGGGGCCAACGTCCTGACTTTC
TRBV7-9	16	TRBJ2-1	TRBD2	many	CASTSVAGKTYNEQFF	TGTGCCAGCACCTCGGTAGCGGGGAAAACCTACAATGAGCAGTTCTTC
TRBV6-4	13	TRBJ2-3	-	-	CASSASGTDTQYF	TGTGCCAGCAGTGCCTCTGGCACAGATACGCAGTATTTT
TRBV9	15	TRBJ2-1	-	-	CASSVAWAGSNEQFF	TGTGCCAGCAGCGTAGCTTGGGCGGGGTCCAATGAGCAGTTCTTC
TRBV27	14	TRBJ2-1	TRBD1	-	CASSRGPGTVEQFF	TGTGCCAGCAGTCGCGGTCCCGGGACAGTCGAGCAGTTCTTC
TRBV10-3	15	TRBJ2-2	TRBD1	many	CAISEGTGMTGELFF	TGTGCCATCAGTGAGGGGACAGGGATGACCGGGGAGCTGTTTTTT
TRBV11-2	16	TRBJ1-2	TRBD1	-	CASSLARDRGSYGYTF	TGTGCCAGCAGCTTAGCACGGGACAGGGGATCCTATGGCTACACCTTC
TRBV2	15	TRBJ2-1	TRBD1	-	CASSKDRAPYNEQFF	TGTGCCAGCAGTAAGGACAGGGCCCCCTACAATGAGCAGTTCTTC
TRBV28	15	TRBJ2-7	-	few	CASSLIRTLSYEQYF	TGTGCCAGCAGTTTAATCCGGACGTTATCCTACGAGCAGTACTTC